This T cell receptor (beta chain) was documented in a study of T cell clonality in common variable immunodeficiency. Study outcomes and limitations: Common variable immunodeficiency TCR beta sequences reportedly had fewer deletions and N-nucleotide insertions.

Trimming removed 1 base from V and 4 bases from J; junction bases left unmatched: 7. Germline V lookup: CDR1 LNHDA, CDR2 SQIVND (reference sequence). The CDR3 is 16 residues long. Replacement immunoglobulin had been given to every CVID subject for at least one year. A word on this clone: Its antigen is unknown. The read ends 3 residues before the CDR3 terminus; that terminus is restored from the germline J gene.

Equal genomic DNA amounts from CVID and control samples were sequenced. Profiling relied on immunoSEQ multiplex PCR, and the TCRdb table lists in-frame clones only, not all of them. This sample carries roughly 33,000 clones, none of them present only once. This sequence originates from a human donor with common variable immunodeficiency. This chain connects TRBV19 to TRBJ1-2; 9 nucleotides align to TRBD1. The sample was peripheral blood mononuclear cells. CDR3 amino acids: CASSIGWGQGAYGYTF. The covered CDR3 bases are TGTGCCAGTAGTATAGGGTGGGGACAGGGAGCCTATGGC.